The 27 T cell receptor beta chains reported below all come from one sample, sequenced in a study of cytomegalovirus exposure and HLA in healthy donors. 60 Vbeta and 13 Jbeta primers were used in PCR. This table comes from immunoSEQ multiplex PCR, and its TCRdb copy is limited to in-frame clones, with some not included. This sample has about 130,000 clones; around three quarters occur once, and the top ten carry around 3.6%. Material for sequencing was PBMCs. The receptors were gathered from a man aged 35-49 years in good health and CMV-seronegative.

This rearrangement joins TRBV4-3 to TRBJ2-2; maybe TRBD2 (5 bases). The CDR3 consists of 15 residues. Germline values: CDR1 LGHNA, CDR2 YSLEER. V shed 1 base and J shed 4 bases, with 10 bases lying between them. The CDR3 bases are TGCGCCAGCAGCCAAGTTTCAGGAGGCACCGGGGAGCTGTTTTTT. Translation gives CASSQVSGGTGELFF.

The chain carries TRBV18 and TRBJ2-7; D call uncertain. V lost 5 bases and J 0 bases, leaving 8 bases between the germline ends. Per the germline V gene, CDR1 is KGHSH and CDR2 is LQKENI. The CDR3 contains 13 residues. The DNA for the CDR3 is TGTGCCAGCTCAGCTGCTAGCTCCTACGAGCAGTACTTC. Its protein is CASSAASSYEQYF.

The chain joins TRBV12-5 to TRBJ1-5; no definite D call. Trimming left V 3 bases short and J 0 bases short, with 9 bases between. This CDR3 region has 15 residues. Germline loops: CDR1 LGHNT, CDR2 FRNRAP. The CDR3, as DNA: TGTGCTAGTGGTTTCGTGGCAGGTAGCAATCAGCCCCAGCATTTT. Translation: CASGFVAGSNQPQHF.

This clone has more than one count but fewer than ten. The chain combines TRBV5-4 with TRBJ2-7; 7 bases align to TRBD1. Germline CDR1 is SGHNT and CDR2 is YYREEE (reference sequence). This CDR3 is built from 15 residues. V was clipped by 3 bases and J by 4 bases; unmatched bases: 10. The CDR3 loop reads CASSSPTGNGYEQYF. The CDR3, as DNA: TGTGCCAGCAGCTCTCCGACAGGGAACGGTTACGAGCAGTACTTC.

This clone was counted only a few times. This chain joins TRBV7-8 and TRBJ2-5; tentative D call: TRBD2 (6 bases). The germline V gene has CDR1 SGHVS and CDR2 FQNEAQ. Trimming took 8 bases from V and 5 from J, leaving 15 bases between them. The CDR3 consists of 13 residues. For the CDR3, the DNA is TGTGCCAGCTCCTGGGCGGGGAGGGAGACCCAGTACTTC. Translation gives CASSWAGRETQYF.

The V call is TRBV19, the J call TRBJ2-5; possible D gene TRBD2, 6 bases. The germline gives CDR1 LNHDA, CDR2 SQIVND (reference sequence). The V end lost 6 bases, the J end lost 2 bases, and 10 bases lay between the germline ends. The CDR3 extends over 13 amino acids. The CDR3 protein is CASRSGGQETQYF. For the CDR3, the DNA is TGTGCCAGTAGGTCTGGGGGGCAAGAGACCCAGTACTTC.

The J gene is TRBJ1-2, the V gene TRBV5-4; 12 bases align to TRBD1. CDR1 is SGHNT, CDR2 YYREEE, per germline (reference sequence). The CDR3 length is 15 residues. V lost 4 bases and J lost 6; bases outside the gene matches: 7. CDR3 nucleotide sequence: TGTGCCAGCAGCGGCCGGGACAGGGGGCTGGATGGCTACACCTTC. Its protein product is CASSGRDRGLDGYTF.

The gene calls are TRBV19 and TRBJ1-6, with 8 bases matching TRBD1. V was pared by 1 base and J by 2 bases, with 4 bases of the junction left unmatched. There are 17 residues in the CDR3. Per germline, CDR1 LNHDA and CDR2 SQIVND (reference sequence). CDR3 protein: CASSIAQGATYNSPLHF. In DNA, the CDR3 is TGTGCCAGTAGTATAGCGCAGGGGGCGACCTATAATTCACCCCTCCACTTT.

V is TRBV27 and J is TRBJ1-5; no reliable D call. The V end lost 5 bases, the J end lost 1 base, and 15 bases lay between the germline ends. CDR1 and CDR2 (germline): MNHEY, SMNVEV (reference sequence). The CDR3 runs 16 residues. DNA for the CDR3: TGTGCCAGCAGTCCAACTGGAGGATTGAGCAATCAGCCCCAGCATTTT. This encodes CASSPTGGLSNQPQHF.

This clone has just a few counts. The genes are TRBV7-3 and TRBJ2-3, with D possibly matching TRBD1 (6 bases). The CDR3 runs 15 residues. The V gene's germline CDR1 is SGHTA and CDR2 FQGTGA. Trimming took 5 bases from V and 3 from J, leaving 15 bases between them. This CDR3 reads CASSGQGNPTDTQYF. In DNA, the CDR3 is TGTGCCAGCAGCGGCCAGGGGAACCCTACAGATACGCAGTATTTT.

V and J are TRBV7-3 and TRBJ2-1, with D unresolved. This CDR3 contains 14 residues. V lost 1 base and J 3 bases, leaving 7 bases between the germline ends. Germline V gives CDR1 SGHTA, CDR2 FQGTGA. This CDR3 reads CASSLSPSYNEQFF. CDR3 in DNA: TGTGCCAGCAGCTTAAGCCCCAGCTACAATGAGCAGTTCTTC.

The chain has TRBV29-1 and TRBJ1-4; D gene ambiguous. CDR1 and CDR2 (germline): SQVTM, ANQGSEA. Trimming shortened V by 7 bases and J by 8 bases, and 14 bases separated the two germline ends. The CDR3 has 12 amino acids. DNA for the CDR3: TGCAGCGCTGCCGAGCTGAAGGAAAAACTGTTTTTT. Its protein is CSAAELKEKLFF.

The chain joins TRBV6-5 to TRBJ2-7, with 12 bases fitting TRBD1. V lost 6 bases, J lost 5 bases, and 8 bases stayed unmatched. The length of the CDR3 is 15 residues. Germline CDR1 is MNHEY and CDR2 is SVGAGI. CDR3 sequence (DNA): TGTGCCAGCAGCTACGGGGACAGGGGGCGGGACGAGCAGTACTTC. Amino acid sequence: CASSYGDRGRDEQYF.

This clone was seen a few times. The V and J genes are TRBV4-3 and TRBJ2-7; TRBD2 matches at 9 bases. With V trimmed by 0 bases and J by 2 bases, 14 bases remained unmatched. The germline V gene encodes CDR1 LGHNA and CDR2 YSLEER. This CDR3 comprises 19 residues. The CDR3: CASSQDLIRSGGITYEQYF. CDR3 in DNA: TGCGCCAGCAGCCAAGATCTCATCAGAAGCGGGGGGATAACCTACGAGCAGTACTTC.

The V gene is TRBV7-3, the J gene TRBJ2-1, with D perhaps matching TRBD1 (6 bases). Deletions cut 4 bases from V and 4 bases from J, with 17 bases between. The germline gives CDR1 SGHTA, CDR2 FQGTGA. The CDR3 length is 16 residues. In DNA, the CDR3 is TGTGCCAGCAGCTCGACCGGGACACGGATTTACAATGAGCAGTTCTTC. This gives the protein CASSSTGTRIYNEQFF.

V usage is TRBV5-1 and J usage is TRBJ2-7; 7 bases match TRBD1. CDR1 is SGHRS, CDR2 YFSETQ, per germline. The CDR3 has 14 residues. V lost 4 bases to trimming and J lost 2 bases; unmatched junction nucleotides: 6. The CDR3 region is CASSTGQVPYEQYF. The CDR3 DNA follows: TGCGCCAGCAGCACCGGACAGGTACCCTACGAGCAGTACTTC.

The J gene is TRBJ2-5, the V gene TRBV7-9, with TRBD2 matching 11 bases. The germline gives CDR1 SEHNR, CDR2 FQNEAQ (reference sequence). Unmatched junction bases numbered 7, after V lost 3 bases and J lost 7 bases. This CDR3 comprises 15 residues. The CDR3 loop reads CASSLESSGGRTQYF. The CDR3 region has the DNA TGTGCCAGCAGCTTGGAGTCTAGCGGGGGGAGGACCCAGTACTTC. Variable domain in full (rest from reference TRBV7-9 and TRBJ2-5): DTGVSQNPRHKITKRGQNVTFRCDPISEHNRLYWYRQTLGQGPEFLTYFQNEAQLEKSRLLSDRFSAERPKGSFSTLEIQRTEQGDSAMYLCASSLESSGGRTQYFGPGTRLLVL.

The chain recombines TRBV18 with TRBJ2-5, with D possibly matching TRBD1 (5 bases). Matching the DNA end better, TRBJ2-7 makes the J call doubtful. Germline CDR1 is KGHSH and CDR2 is LQKENI. The CDR3 has 13 amino acids. Here the CDR3 reads CASSPVDNYEQYF. The CDR3 nucleotides are TGTGCCAGCTCACCAGTGGACAACTACGAGCAGTACTTC.

The J gene is TRBJ2-7, the V gene TRBV28, with a possible D match to TRBD2 (5 bases). The CDR3 is 14 residues long. The V and J ends lost 3 bases and 3 bases respectively, with 12 bases between them. CDR1 and CDR2 from the germline V gene are MDHEN and SYDVKM. This CDR3 is CASSFRSVLYEQYF. The DNA for the CDR3 is TGTGCCAGCAGTTTTCGTAGCGTCCTCTACGAGCAGTACTTC.

This clone showed up just once. CDR3 sequence: CASSTREGEQYF. CDR3 nucleotides: TGTGCCAGCAGTACCCGGGAAGGCGAGCAGTACTTC. V is TRBV6-5 and J is TRBJ2-7; D perhaps matches TRBD2 (5 bases). This CDR3 has 12 residues. V was cut by 5 bases and J by 6 bases, with 11 bases left in between. Germline CDR1 reads MNHEY; CDR2 reads SVGAGI.

The genes are TRBV28 and TRBJ1-4; no clear D. The germline V gene has CDR1 MDHEN and CDR2 SYDVKM. CDR3 length equals 15 residues. V dropped 5 bases and J dropped 2 bases, with 12 bases sitting between them. The CDR3 protein is CASSTLSGTNEKLFF. DNA for the CDR3: TGTGCCAGCAGTACCCTTTCAGGTACTAATGAAAAACTGTTTTTT.

This clone has only a few counts. The rearrangement uses TRBV2 and TRBJ1-4; 7 bases agree with TRBD1. The length of the CDR3 is 15 residues. Germline loops: CDR1 SNHLY, CDR2 FYNNEI. The V segment lost 4 bases and the J segment 0 bases; nucleotides outside the gene matches: 2. The chain's CDR3 is CASSGDRATNEKLFF. The CDR3 bases are TGTGCCAGCAGTGGGGACAGAGCAACTAATGAAAAACTGTTTTTT.

This rearrangement joins TRBV29-1 to TRBJ2-7; weak D call: TRBD2 (6 bases). The CDR3 sequence is 18 residues long. V lost 5 bases to trimming and J lost 0 bases, with 26 bases between them. Germline-derived CDR1 and CDR2 are SQVTM and ANQGSEA. The CDR3 DNA follows: TGCAGCGTTTATGTTCCCTTAATCCGGGACTCCCGCTCCTACGAGCAGTACTTC. This sequence encodes CSVYVPLIRDSRSYEQYF.

About this clone itself: Other DNA sequences within the sample encode an identical CDR3. The chain recombines TRBV9 with TRBJ1-2; TRBD1 matches at 9 bases. V was clipped by 0 bases and J by 6 bases; unmatched bases: 0. CDR1 is SGDLS, CDR2 YYNGEE, per germline. This CDR3 has 13 residues. The CDR3 DNA follows: TGTGCCAGCAGCGTAGGGACAGGGGATGGCTACACCTTC. It yields the protein CASSVGTGDGYTF.

This clone appeared a single time. This chain joins TRBV2 and TRBJ2-6, with D possibly being TRBD1 (6 bases). V lost 6 bases, J lost 0 bases, and 12 bases lay in between. This CDR3 has 16 residues. Germline assignment: CDR1 SNHLY and CDR2 FYNNEI. The CDR3 protein is CASRGTINSGANVLTF. The CDR3 nucleotides read TGTGCCAGCAGGGGGACAATAAACTCTGGGGCCAACGTCCTGACTTTC.

The chain combines TRBV6-1 with TRBJ1-1; tentative D call: TRBD1 (5 bases). From germline, CDR1 is MNHNS and CDR2 SASEGT. The CDR3 loop spans 16 amino acids. Trimming removed 2 bases from V and 0 bases from J, with 13 bases in between. The CDR3: CASSEFLGGMNTEAFF. CDR3 sequence (DNA): TGTGCCAGCAGTGAATTCCTTGGGGGGATGAACACTGAAGCTTTCTTT.

The chain joins TRBV6-4 to TRBJ2-1; 12 bases line up with TRBD2. J was trimmed by 6 bases and V by 6 bases; bases with no gene match: 6. The CDR3 contains 15 residues. Germline V gene data show CDR1 as MRHNA and CDR2 as SNTAGT. CDR3 coding DNA: TGTGCCAGCAGGCGGACTAGCGGGGCTCCCAATGAGCAGTTCTTC. Protein sequence: CASRRTSGAPNEQFF.